This T cell receptor (beta chain) emerged from a study of spatial heterogeneity in lung cancer. Time point given: blood at routine non-recurrence follow-up after resection. No cells were sorted before sequencing. The whole RNA sequenced was extracted from tumor, nontumor lung or frozen PBMC. MiXCR, run by TCRdb on the 5' RACE reads, gives a single entry per CDR3 protein. The sample has approximately 56,000 distinct CDR3 sequences; 6.5% to 7.5% are singletons. The material sequenced was PBMCs, taken at follow-up. The clonotype comes from a female donor with early-stage non-small cell lung cancer.

The CDR3 loop is CASSYYRQGGELFF. For the CDR3, the DNA is TGTGCCAGCAGTTACTACAGGCAGGGCGGGGAGCTGTTTTTT. The chain uses TRBV6-5 and TRBJ2-2; the D gene is possibly TRBD1 (5 bases). The CDR3 is 14 residues long. V was trimmed by 1 base and J by 7 bases, leaving 10 bases between them. CDR1 is MNHEY, CDR2 SVGAGI, per germline.